This T cell receptor beta chain was captured by sequencing in a study of brain T cells in children with intractable seizures. Sequencing was limited to surgery cases with top T cell transcript signatures in brain tissue. Clones were read by immunoSEQ multiplex PCR, and TCRdb kept only the in-frame ones, dropping some. Found here are some 80,000 clones, about 93% of them singletons; the top ten hold around 22%. The germline CDR1 and CDR2 sequences are MNHEY and SVGAGI. V lost 6 bases and J 4 bases, leaving 10 bases between the germline ends. This CDR3 region has 14 residues. This clone is a singleton in its sample.

This chain connects TRBV6-5 to TRBJ1-6; TRBD1 is a possible D gene (5 bases). The TCR was taken from a girl aged 2 to 10 with Rasmussen encephalitis and intractable seizures. Material: peripheral blood, obtained at surgery. CDR3 in DNA: TGTGCCAGCAGCCATGACAGTTATAATTCACCCCTCCACTTT. Translation: CASSHDSYNSPLHF.